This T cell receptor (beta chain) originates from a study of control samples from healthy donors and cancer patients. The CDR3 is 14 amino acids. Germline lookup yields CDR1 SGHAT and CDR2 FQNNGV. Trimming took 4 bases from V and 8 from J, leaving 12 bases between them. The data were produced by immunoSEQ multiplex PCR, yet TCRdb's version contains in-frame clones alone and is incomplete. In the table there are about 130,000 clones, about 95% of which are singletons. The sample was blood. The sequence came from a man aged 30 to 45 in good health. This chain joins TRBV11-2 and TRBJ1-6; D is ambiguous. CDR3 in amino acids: CASSSSANHSPLHF. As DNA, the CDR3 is TGTGCCAGCAGCTCCAGCGCGAATCATTCACCCCTCCACTTT. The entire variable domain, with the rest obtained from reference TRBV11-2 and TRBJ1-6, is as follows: EAGVAQSPRYKIIEKRQSVAFWCNPISGHATLYWYQQILGQGPKLLIQFQNNGVVDDSQLPKDRFSAERLKGVDSTLKIQPAKLEDSAVYLCASSSSANHSPLHFGNGTRLTVT.